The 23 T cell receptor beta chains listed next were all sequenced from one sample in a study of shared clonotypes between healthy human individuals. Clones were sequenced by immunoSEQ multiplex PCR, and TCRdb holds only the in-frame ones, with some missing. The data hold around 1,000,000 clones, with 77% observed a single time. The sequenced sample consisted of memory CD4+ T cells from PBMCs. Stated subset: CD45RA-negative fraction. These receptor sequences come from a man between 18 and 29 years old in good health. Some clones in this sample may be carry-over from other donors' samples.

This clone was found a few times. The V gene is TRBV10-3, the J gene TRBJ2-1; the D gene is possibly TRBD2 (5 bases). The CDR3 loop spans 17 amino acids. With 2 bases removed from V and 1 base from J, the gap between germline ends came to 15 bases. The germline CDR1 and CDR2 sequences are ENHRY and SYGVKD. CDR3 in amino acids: CAISEERAVRSYNEQFF. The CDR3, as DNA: TGTGCCATCAGTGAGGAGCGAGCGGTAAGGTCCTACAATGAGCAGTTCTTC.

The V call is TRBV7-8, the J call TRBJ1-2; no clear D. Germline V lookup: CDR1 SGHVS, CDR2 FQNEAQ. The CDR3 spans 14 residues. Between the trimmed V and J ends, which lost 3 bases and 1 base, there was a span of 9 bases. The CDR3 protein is CASSFDRINYGYTF. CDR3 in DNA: TGTGCCAGCAGCTTCGATAGAATTAACTATGGCTACACCTTC.

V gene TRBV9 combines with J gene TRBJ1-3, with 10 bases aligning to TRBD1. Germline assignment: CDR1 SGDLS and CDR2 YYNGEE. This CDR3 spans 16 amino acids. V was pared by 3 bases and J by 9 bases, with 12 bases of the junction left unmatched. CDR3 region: CASSAGTGVQGGTIYF. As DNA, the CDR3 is TGTGCCAGCAGCGCCGGGACAGGGGTCCAAGGTGGCACCATATATTTT.

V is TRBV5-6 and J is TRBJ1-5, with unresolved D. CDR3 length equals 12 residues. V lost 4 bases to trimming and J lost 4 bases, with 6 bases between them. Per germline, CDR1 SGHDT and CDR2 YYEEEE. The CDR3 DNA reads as TGTGCCAGCAGCGTCGGGAATCAGCCCCAGCATTTT. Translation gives CASSVGNQPQHF.

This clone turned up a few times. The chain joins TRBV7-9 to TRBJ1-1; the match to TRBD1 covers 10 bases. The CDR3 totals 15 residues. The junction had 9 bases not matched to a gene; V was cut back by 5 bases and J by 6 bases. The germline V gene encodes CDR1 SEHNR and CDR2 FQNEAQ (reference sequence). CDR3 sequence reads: CASSARQGAVPEAFF. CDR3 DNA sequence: TGTGCCAGCAGCGCTCGACAGGGGGCGGTCCCTGAAGCTTTCTTT. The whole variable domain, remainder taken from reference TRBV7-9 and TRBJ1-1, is DTGVSQNPRHKITKRGQNVTFRCDPISEHNRLYWYRQTLGQGPEFLTYFQNEAQLEKSRLLSDRFSAERPKGSFSTLEIQRTEQGDSAMYLCASSARQGAVPEAFFGQGTRLTVV.

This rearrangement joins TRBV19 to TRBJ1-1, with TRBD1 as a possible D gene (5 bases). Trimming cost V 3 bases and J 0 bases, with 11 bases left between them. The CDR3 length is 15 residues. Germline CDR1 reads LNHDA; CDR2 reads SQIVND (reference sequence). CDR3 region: CASSISGRVNTEAFF. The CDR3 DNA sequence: TGTGCCAGTAGTATTTCGGGCAGGGTGAACACTGAAGCTTTCTTT.

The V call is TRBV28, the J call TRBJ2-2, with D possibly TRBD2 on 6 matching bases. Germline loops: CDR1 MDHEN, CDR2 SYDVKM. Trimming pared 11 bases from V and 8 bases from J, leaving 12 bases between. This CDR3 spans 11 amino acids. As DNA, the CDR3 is TGTGCCTCTCGACTAGTTGGGGAGCTGTTTTTT. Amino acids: CASRLVGELFF.

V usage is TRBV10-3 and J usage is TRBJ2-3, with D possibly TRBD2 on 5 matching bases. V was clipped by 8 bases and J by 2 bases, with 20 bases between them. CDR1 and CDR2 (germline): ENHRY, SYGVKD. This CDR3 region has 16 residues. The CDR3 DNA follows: TGTGCCATCGAGGGTTCAGGTTGGGCCTACACAGATACGCAGTATTTT. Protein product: CAIEGSGWAYTDTQYF.

The CDR3 bases are TGCGCCAGCAGCGTCCCGAGGGAAAGTTACAATGAGCAGTTCTTC. Residues: CASSVPRESYNEQFF. This chain joins TRBV4-1 and TRBJ2-1; D perhaps matches TRBD2 (5 bases). V lost 5 bases and J lost 4, with 15 bases in between. Germline CDR1 reads MGHRA; CDR2 reads YSYEKL. The CDR3 length is 15 residues.

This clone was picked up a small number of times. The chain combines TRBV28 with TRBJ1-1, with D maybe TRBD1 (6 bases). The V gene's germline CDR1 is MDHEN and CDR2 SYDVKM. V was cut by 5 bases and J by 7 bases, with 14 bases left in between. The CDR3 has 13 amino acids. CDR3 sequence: CASSLGTPGEAFF. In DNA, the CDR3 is TGTGCCAGCAGTCTCGGGACACCCGGTGAAGCTTTCTTT.

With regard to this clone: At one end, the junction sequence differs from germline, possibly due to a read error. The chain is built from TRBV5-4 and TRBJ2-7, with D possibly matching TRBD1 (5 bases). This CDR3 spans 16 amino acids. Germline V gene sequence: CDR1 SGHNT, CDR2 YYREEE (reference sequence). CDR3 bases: TGTGCCAGCAGCTTGGTTCAGGGCCTGGGATCCTATGAGCAGTACTTC. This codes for CASSLVQGLGSYEQYF. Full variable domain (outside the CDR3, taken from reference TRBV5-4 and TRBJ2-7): ETGVTQSPTHLIKTRGQQVTLRCSSQSGHNTVSWYQQALGQGPQFIFQYYREEENGRGNFPPRFSGLQFPNYSSELNVNALELDDSALYLCASSLVQGLGSYEQYFGPGTRLTVT.

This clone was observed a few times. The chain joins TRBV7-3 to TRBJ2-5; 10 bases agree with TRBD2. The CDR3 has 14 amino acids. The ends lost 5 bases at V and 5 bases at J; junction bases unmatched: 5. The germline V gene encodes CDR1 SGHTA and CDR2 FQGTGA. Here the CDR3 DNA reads TGTGCCAGCAGCCAAGCGGGAGGGGGTGAGACCCAGTACTTC. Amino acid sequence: CASSQAGGGETQYF.

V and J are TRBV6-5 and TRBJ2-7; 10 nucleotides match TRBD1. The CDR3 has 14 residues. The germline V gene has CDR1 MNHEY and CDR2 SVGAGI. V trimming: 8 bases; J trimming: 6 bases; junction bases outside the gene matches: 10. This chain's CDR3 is CASARTGGGGEQYF. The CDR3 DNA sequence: TGTGCCAGCGCAAGGACAGGGGGAGGGGGCGAGCAGTACTTC.

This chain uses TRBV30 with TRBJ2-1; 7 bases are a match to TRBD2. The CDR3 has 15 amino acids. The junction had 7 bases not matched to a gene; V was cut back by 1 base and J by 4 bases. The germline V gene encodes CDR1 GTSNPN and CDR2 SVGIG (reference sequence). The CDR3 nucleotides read TGTGCCTGGAGTGAGGCTAGCGGAGCTTACAATGAGCAGTTCTTC. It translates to CAWSEASGAYNEQFF.

The DNA for the CDR3 is TGTGCCAGCAGCTGGAGAGTTGGGTACGAGCAGTACTTC. It is translated as CASSWRVGYEQYF. The V call is TRBV11-2, the J call TRBJ2-7; D gene ambiguous. The CDR3 loop spans 13 amino acids. V shed 4 bases and J shed 4 bases, with 11 bases lying between them. Germline-derived CDR1 and CDR2 are SGHAT and FQNNGV.

CDR3 region: CASSPYRAHYGYTF. The CDR3 DNA is TGTGCCAGCAGTCCCTACAGGGCCCACTATGGCTACACCTTC. The chain combines TRBV6-1 with TRBJ1-2, with D possibly TRBD1 on 6 matching bases. CDR3 size: 14 residues. Germline V gene lookup returns CDR1 MNHNS and CDR2 SASEGT. V was clipped by 5 bases and J by 3 bases, with 13 bases between them.

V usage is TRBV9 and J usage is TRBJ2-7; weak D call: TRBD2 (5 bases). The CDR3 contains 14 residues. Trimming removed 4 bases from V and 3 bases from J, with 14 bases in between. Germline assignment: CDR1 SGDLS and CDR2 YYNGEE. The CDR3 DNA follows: TGTGCCAGCAGCCGCGAGGGAGCCAACTACGAGCAGTACTTC. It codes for CASSREGANYEQYF.

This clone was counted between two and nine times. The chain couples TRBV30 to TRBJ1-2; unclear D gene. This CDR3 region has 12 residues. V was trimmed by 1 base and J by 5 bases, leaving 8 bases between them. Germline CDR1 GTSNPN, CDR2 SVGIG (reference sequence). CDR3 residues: CAWSDLGYGYTF. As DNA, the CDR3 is TGTGCCTGGAGTGACCTAGGGTATGGCTACACCTTC. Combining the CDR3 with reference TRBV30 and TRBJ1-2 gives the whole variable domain SQTIHQWPATLVQPVGSPLSLECTVEGTSNPNLYWYRQAAGRGLQLLFYSVGIGQISSEVPQNLSASRPQDRQFILSSKKLLLSDSGFYLCAWSDLGYGYTFGSGTRLTVV.

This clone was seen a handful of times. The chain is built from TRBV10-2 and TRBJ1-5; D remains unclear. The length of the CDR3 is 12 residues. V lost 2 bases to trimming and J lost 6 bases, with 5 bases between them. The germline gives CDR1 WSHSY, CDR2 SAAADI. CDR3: CASSERSQPQHF. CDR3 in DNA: TGCGCCAGCAGTGAGAGGAGTCAGCCCCAGCATTTT.

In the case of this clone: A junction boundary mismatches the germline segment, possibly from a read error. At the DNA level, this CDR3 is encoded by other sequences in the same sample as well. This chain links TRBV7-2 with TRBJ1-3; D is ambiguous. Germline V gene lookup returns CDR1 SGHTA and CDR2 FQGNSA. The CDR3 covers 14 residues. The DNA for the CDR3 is TGTGCCAGCAGCTTAGAGAGCTCTGGGAACACCATATATTTT. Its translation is CASSLESSGNTIYF. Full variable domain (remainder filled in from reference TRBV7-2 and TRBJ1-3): GAGVSQSPSNKVTEKGKDVELRCDPISGHTALYWYRQSLGQGLEFLIYFQGNSAPDKSGLPSDRFSAERTGGSVSTLTIQRTQQEDSAVYLCASSLESSGNTIYFGEGSWLTVV.

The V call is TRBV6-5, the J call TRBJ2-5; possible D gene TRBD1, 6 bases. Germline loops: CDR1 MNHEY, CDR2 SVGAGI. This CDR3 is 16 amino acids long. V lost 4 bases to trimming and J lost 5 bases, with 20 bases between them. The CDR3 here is CASSFRPPPGAETQYF. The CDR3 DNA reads TGTGCCAGCAGTTTTCGTCCGCCCCCAGGGGCCGAGACCCAGTACTTC.

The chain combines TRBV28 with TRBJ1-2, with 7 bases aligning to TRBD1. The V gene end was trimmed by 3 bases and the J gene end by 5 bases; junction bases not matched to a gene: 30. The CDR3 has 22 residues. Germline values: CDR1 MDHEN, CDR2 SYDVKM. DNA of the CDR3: TGTGCCAGCAGTTTTCCTACCAAACAGAGGGGGCGAGGGGACCGACGCCTTTATGGCTACACCTTC. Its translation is CASSFPTKQRGRGDRRLYGYTF.

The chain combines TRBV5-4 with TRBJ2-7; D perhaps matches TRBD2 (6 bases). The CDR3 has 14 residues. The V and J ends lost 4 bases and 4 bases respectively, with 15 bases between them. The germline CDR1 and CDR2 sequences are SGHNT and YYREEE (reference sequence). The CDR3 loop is CASSRSGGVYEQYF. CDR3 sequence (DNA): TGTGCCAGCAGCCGTAGCGGAGGAGTTTACGAGCAGTACTTC. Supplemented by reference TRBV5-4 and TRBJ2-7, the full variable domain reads ETGVTQSPTHLIKTRGQQVTLRCSSQSGHNTVSWYQQALGQGPQFIFQYYREEENGRGNFPPRFSGLQFPNYSSELNVNALELDDSALYLCASSRSGGVYEQYFGPGTRLTVT.